This entry lists 15 T cell receptor beta chains sequenced from one sample in a study of T cells in Graves' hyperthyroidism and ophthalmopathy. Amplification targeted TCR beta CDR3 regions from RNA transcripts. The TCR CDR3 was amplified in a first-round RT-PCR using the HTBI primer set. One entry per CDR3 protein results from TCRdb running MiXCR on the multiplex PCR reads. Counted here are around 620,000 distinct CDR3 sequences, 14% occurring once; the ten biggest clones make up over 6%. The specimen sequenced was blood. Receptors originate from a woman aged 18-29 years with Graves' ophthalmopathy.

This clonotype was seen repeatedly, ten times or more. This chain connects TRBV20-1 to TRBJ2-2, with 10 nucleotides matching TRBD2. Germline-derived CDR1 and CDR2 are DFQATT and SNEGSKA (reference sequence). The CDR3 is 16 residues long. The ends lost 0 bases at V and 7 bases at J; junction bases unmatched: 8. The CDR3 DNA reads TGCAGTGCTAGAGATCCCGGACTAGCGGTGGACGGGGAGCTGTTTTTT. Its protein is CSARDPGLAVDGELFF.

This chain uses TRBV19 with TRBJ2-7, with D perhaps matching TRBD1 (6 bases). Looked up from germline, CDR1 is LNHDA and CDR2 is SQIVND (reference sequence). V lost 3 bases and J 1 base, leaving 10 bases between the germline ends. This CDR3 has 14 amino acids. The CDR3 reads CASSMYRDSYEQYF. Here the CDR3 DNA reads TGTGCCAGTAGTATGTACAGGGATTCCTACGAGCAGTACTTC.

This clonotype has a handful of counts. The chain joins TRBV18 to TRBJ1-5, with D possibly matching TRBD1 (6 bases). V was clipped by 3 bases and J by 0 bases, with 15 bases between them. The CDR3 is 17 amino acids. Per germline, CDR1 KGHSH and CDR2 LQKENI. CDR3 protein: CASSPNGQPHSNQPQHF. The CDR3 DNA is TGTGCCAGCTCACCCAACGGACAGCCCCATAGCAATCAGCCCCAGCATTTT.

The count of this clonotype is one. The V and J genes are TRBV6-2 or TRBV6-3 and TRBJ2-7; D is perhaps TRBD2 (5 bases). The ends were cut back, 4 bases at V and 7 bases at J, with 14 bases in the middle. Germline assignment: CDR1 MNHEY and CDR2 SVGEGT. This CDR3 comprises 13 residues. This CDR3 is CASSLSGIEEQYF. The DNA for the CDR3 is TGTGCCAGCAGTTTATCGGGGATTGAGGAGCAGTACTTC.

This clonotype has a count of ten or more. The genes are TRBV29-1 and TRBJ1-2, with unresolved D. This CDR3 spans 14 amino acids. Germline CDR1 and CDR2: SQVTM and ANQGSEA. V was trimmed by 4 bases and J by 4 bases, leaving 16 bases between them. CDR3 in amino acids: CSVGGRFTAYGYTF. CDR3 nucleotides: TGCAGCGTTGGTGGGCGATTTACGGCCTATGGCTACACCTTC.

There are a few counts of this clonotype. V usage is TRBV14 and J usage is TRBJ2-1, with 15 positions matching TRBD2. J gave up 7 bases and V 0 bases, and 22 bases lay outside the gene matches. CDR1 and CDR2 from the germline V gene are SGHDN and FVKESK. This CDR3 is 23 amino acids long. The CDR3 nucleotides are TGTGCCAGCAGCCAAGAAAGTTGGGATTTGTCAGGGACTAGCGGGAGGTCATGGAATGAGCAGTTCTTC. Encoded protein: CASSQESWDLSGTSGRSWNEQFF.

This clonotype was observed at least ten times. The chain combines TRBV20-1 with TRBJ2-7; D gene ambiguous. V lost 3 bases, J lost 3 bases, and 9 bases lay in between. Germline V gene lookup returns CDR1 DFQATT and CDR2 SNEGSKA (reference sequence). The CDR3 consists of 12 residues. CDR3 amino acids: CSARGPDYEQYF. CDR3 bases: TGCAGTGCTAGGGGCCCGGACTACGAGCAGTACTTC.

This clonotype was recorded many times. The chain joins TRBV30 to TRBJ2-4; 9 bases align to TRBD1. The CDR3 runs 16 residues. Germline lookup yields CDR1 GTSNPN and CDR2 SVGIG (reference sequence). The V gene end was trimmed by 2 bases and the J gene end by 5 bases; junction bases not matched to a gene: 10. Here the CDR3 DNA reads TGTGCCTGGAGTACCTCCGGGACAGGGCACCAAAACATTCAGTACTTC. Translation gives CAWSTSGTGHQNIQYF.

This clonotype was seen repeatedly, ten times or more. This sequence joins TRBV24-1 and TRBJ2-3; 10 bases agree with TRBD2. CDR1 and CDR2 from the germline V gene are KGHDR and SFDVKD. The V and J ends lost 5 bases and 4 bases, in that order; junction bases with no gene match: 5. This CDR3 comprises 15 residues. The CDR3 nucleotides are TGTGCCACCAGTGGGCTAGCGGGAGTCGCAGATACGCAGTATTTT. It yields the protein CATSGLAGVADTQYF.

The chain carries TRBV20-1 and TRBJ2-5, with D perhaps matching TRBD2 (7 bases). Germline V gene data show CDR1 as DFQATT and CDR2 as SNEGSKA (reference sequence). The V and J ends lost 6 bases and 1 base respectively, with 15 bases between them. The CDR3 is made up of 14 amino acids. CDR3 sequence: CSAKGGGGQETQYF. CDR3 nucleotide sequence: TGCAGTGCAAAGGGGGGGGGGGGCCAAGAGACCCAGTACTTC.

This clonotype was seen a handful of times. J is TRBJ1-2 and V is TRBV9; D is uncertain. The CDR3 runs 15 residues. Trimming removed 0 bases at V and 4 bases at J, with 13 bases between. CDR1 is SGDLS, CDR2 YYNGEE, per germline. Written as DNA, the CDR3 is TGTGCCAGCAGCGTAGTCGAAGGTAAACTCTATGGCTACACCTTC. Encoded protein: CASSVVEGKLYGYTF.

This clonotype was seen many times. This chain joins TRBV30 and TRBJ2-7; D may correspond to TRBD1 or TRBD2 (6 bases each). The CDR3 has 12 residues. V lost 4 bases and J 4 bases, leaving 11 bases between the germline ends. Germline CDR1 GTSNPN, CDR2 SVGIG (reference sequence). CDR3: CAWTGGGYEQYF. CDR3 in DNA: TGTGCCTGGACCGGGGGCGGGTACGAGCAGTACTTC.

Many counts were recorded for this clonotype. This chain connects TRBV11-3 to TRBJ2-7, with D uncertain. Germline V lookup: CDR1 SGHNT, CDR2 YENEEA. The CDR3 length is 12 residues. Trimming cost V 5 bases and J 8 bases, with 13 bases left between them. CDR3: CASSVGHGKQYF. CDR3 in DNA: TGTGCCAGCAGCGTAGGGCATGGCAAGCAGTACTTC.

Comments on this clonotype: At one end, the junction sequence differs from germline, possibly due to a read error. Here the CDR3 DNA reads TGCGCCAGCAGCCAAGAAGGCCAGCGGGGGACCCAGTACTTC. Residues: CASSQEGQRGTQYF. The J gene is TRBJ2-5, the V gene TRBV7-9; TRBD2 agrees at 7 bases. Per the germline V gene, CDR1 is SEHNR and CDR2 is FQNEAQ (reference sequence). This CDR3 comprises 14 residues. The whole variable domain, filled in from reference TRBV7-9 and TRBJ2-5, reads DTGVSQNPRHKITKRGQNVTFRCDPISEHNRLYWYRQTLGQGPEFLTYFQNEAQLEKSRLLSDRFSAERPKGSFSTLEIQRTEQGDSAMYLCASSQEGQRGTQYFGPGTRLLVL.

A note on this clonotype: A much larger clone sits a single nucleotide away, making a read error possible. The CDR3 bases are TGTGCCAGCCGAATTGGGCGGCAGGGGAATCGGCCCCAGCATTTT. Amino acid sequence: CASRIGRQGNRPQHF. The genes are TRBV7-8 and TRBJ1-5; TRBD1 might be the D (6 bases). CDR1 is SGHVS and CDR2 is FQNEAQ in the germline V gene. This CDR3 region has 15 residues.